The source of this T cell receptor beta chain is a study of spatial heterogeneity in lung cancer. The wider study: Alpha-chain detections were consistently fewer than beta-chain detections among the sequences. Within raw reads, each unique TCR and UMI combination appeared on average more than ten times.

This clonotype was seen a few times. Its antigen is as yet unknown. The time point here: sample taken at primary tumor resection. Individual TCR cDNA molecules each bore their own unique molecular identifier. TCRdb processed the 5' RACE reads anew with MiXCR; each CDR3 protein has one entry. The sample records 20,000 to 25,000 distinct CDR3 sequences, around a sixth being singletons. Study observations and caveats: Mutation tallies in tumors tracked expanded intratumoral alpha and beta TCR counts.

The CDR3 is made up of 11 amino acids. The V gene's germline CDR1 is GTSNPN and CDR2 SVGIG (reference sequence). V was trimmed by 4 bases and J by 3 bases, leaving 4 bases between them. This chain joins TRBV30 and TRBJ2-1; D is undetermined. Material: lung tumor tissue, obtained at surgery. The source of this sequence is a female donor with early-stage non-small cell lung cancer. In DNA, the CDR3 is TGTGCCTGGATGATCTACAATGAGCAGTTCTTC. Translation gives CAWMIYNEQFF.